This is a list of T cell receptor beta chains from one sample in a study of T cell changes during pregnancy in multiple sclerosis. Clones were sequenced by immunoSEQ multiplex PCR, and TCRdb holds only the in-frame ones, with some missing. The table shows some 40,000 clones, with around nine tenths occurring only once. Sample: CD4+ T cells from peripheral blood mononuclear cells, taken in the first trimester of pregnancy. Every receptor here comes from a female donor with multiple sclerosis, enrolled in a pregnancy study. Both conserved end residues are part of each CDR3. Each record gives: V gene, J gene, clone size, D gene, CDR3 protein, CDR3 DNA. A D gene is named only where the DNA matches it firmly. Clone size is not always given. Where it is, it says once, few, many or a class for expanded clones.

V: TRBV2
J: TRBJ1-1
size: NA
D: NA
CDR3: CASSREVDTEAFF
DNA: TGTGCCAGCAGTAGAGAGGTGGACACTGAAGCTTTCTTT

V: TRBV30
J: TRBJ1-4
size: NA
D: NA
CDR3: CAWRRGTTNEKLFF
DNA: TGTGCCTGGAGAAGGGGAACAACTAATGAAAAACTGTTTTTT

V: TRBV5-1
J: TRBJ2-3
size: NA
D: TRBD2
CDR3: CASSQTSGGSTDTQYF
DNA: TGCGCCAGCAGCCAGACTAGCGGGGGGAGCACAGATACGCAGTATTTT

V: TRBV18
J: TRBJ1-1
size: NA
D: NA
CDR3: CASSPETGSTYTEAFF
DNA: TGTGCCAGCTCACCCGAGACAGGCTCAACCTACACTGAAGCTTTCTTT

V: TRBV19
J: TRBJ1-1
size: NA
D: NA
CDR3: CASSTSRSTEAFF
DNA: TGTGCCAGTAGTACTTCACGGAGCACTGAAGCTTTCTTT

V: TRBV7-8
J: TRBJ2-7
size: NA
D: NA
CDR3: CASSFDRNEQYF
DNA: TGTGCCAGCAGCTTCGACAGAAACGAGCAGTACTTC

V: TRBV30
J: TRBJ1-2
size: NA
D: NA
CDR3: CAWSVEANYGYTF
DNA: TGTGCCTGGAGTGTAGAGGCTAACTATGGCTACACCTTC

V: TRBV7-9
J: TRBJ2-7
size: few
D: NA
CDR3: CASSLVPSFTYEQYF
DNA: TGTGCCAGCAGCTTAGTCCCTAGCTTCACATACGAGCAGTACTTC

V: TRBV7-9
J: TRBJ2-1
size: NA
D: TRBD1
CDR3: CASSLEGDRGRSYNEQFF
DNA: TGTGCCAGCAGCTTAGAGGGGGACAGGGGAAGGTCCTACAATGAGCAGTTCTTC

V: TRBV14
J: TRBJ2-1
size: NA
D: TRBD2
CDR3: CASSQNPSGPLTYNEQFF
DNA: TGTGCCAGCAGCCAAAATCCTAGCGGGCCCTTGACCTACAATGAGCAGTTCTTC

V: TRBV28
J: TRBJ2-3
size: NA
D: TRBD2
CDR3: CASRSGGSLDTQYF
DNA: TGTGCCAGCAGGTCGGGGGGGTCCCTGGATACGCAGTATTTT

V: TRBV7-9
J: TRBJ2-5
size: NA
D: NA
CDR3: CASSLVGLAANKETQYF
DNA: TGTGCCAGCAGCTTAGTCGGGCTAGCAGCTAATAAAGAGACCCAGTACTTC

V: TRBV6-1
J: TRBJ2-7
size: NA
D: NA
CDR3: CASHDRPSSYEQYF
DNA: TGTGCCAGCCACGACAGGCCTTCCTCCTACGAGCAGTACTTC

V: TRBV28
J: TRBJ2-2
size: NA
D: TRBD1
CDR3: CASIYRDRGTGELFF
DNA: TGTGCCAGCATCTATAGGGACAGGGGCACCGGGGAGCTGTTTTTT

V: TRBV7-2
J: TRBJ2-3
size: NA
D: TRBD2
CDR3: CASSFSGTGTDTQYF
DNA: TGTGCCAGCAGCTTTAGCGGGACGGGCACAGATACGCAGTATTTT

V: TRBV5-1
J: TRBJ1-1
size: NA
D: TRBD1
CDR3: CASTTGTVNTEAFF
DNA: TGCGCCAGCACAACCGGGACAGTGAACACTGAAGCTTTCTTT

V: TRBV20-1
J: TRBJ1-4
size: NA
D: NA
CDR3: CSARLNEKLFF
DNA: TGCAGTGCTAGACTAAATGAAAAACTGTTTTTT

V: TRBV29-1
J: TRBJ1-2
size: NA
D: TRBD1
CDR3: CSVEDRQGDYGYTF
DNA: TGCAGCGTTGAAGATCGGCAGGGGGACTATGGCTACACCTTC

V: TRBV7-9
J: TRBJ2-1
size: once
D: NA
CDR3: CASSQGLSYNEQFF
DNA: TGTGCCAGCAGCCAGGGGTTGTCCTACAATGAGCAGTTCTTC

V: TRBV5-1
J: TRBJ2-7
size: NA
D: TRBD1
CDR3: CASSFNSGQGANEQYF
DNA: TGCGCCAGCAGCTTTAACTCTGGGCAGGGGGCGAACGAGCAGTACTTC

V: TRBV7-9
J: TRBJ1-1
size: NA
D: NA
CDR3: CASSLLFEAFF
DNA: TGTGCCAGCAGCTTATTATTTGAAGCTTTCTTT

V: TRBV14
J: TRBJ1-2
size: NA
D: TRBD1
CDR3: CASSQFRNIPQGRRGYTF
DNA: TGTGCCAGCAGCCAATTTCGAAACATCCCACAGGGGAGAAGGGGCTACACCTTC

V: TRBV20-1
J: TRBJ2-5
size: NA
D: NA
CDR3: CSGRKETQYF
DNA: TGCAGTGGGAGGAAAGAGACCCAGTACTTC

V: TRBV2
J: TRBJ2-5
size: NA
D: NA
CDR3: CASREVEETQYF
DNA: TGTGCCAGCAGGGAGGTGGAGGAGACCCAGTACTTC

V: TRBV7-9
J: TRBJ2-7
size: NA
D: TRBD1
CDR3: CASSLARDRGRFEQYF
DNA: TGTGCCAGCAGCTTAGCCCGGGACAGGGGGCGGTTCGAGCAGTACTTC

V: TRBV27
J: TRBJ2-1
size: NA
D: NA
CDR3: CASSLVFRVNNEQFF
DNA: TGTGCCAGCAGTTTAGTATTTCGCGTGAACAATGAGCAGTTCTTC

V: TRBV27
J: TRBJ2-5
size: NA
D: TRBD1
CDR3: CASRKQGVVLGTQYF
DNA: TGTGCCAGCAGAAAACAGGGGGTTGTATTAGGGACCCAGTACTTC

V: TRBV19
J: TRBJ2-2
size: NA
D: NA
CDR3: CASSITLATGELFF
DNA: TGTGCCAGTAGTATTACGCTGGCCACCGGGGAGCTGTTTTTT

V: TRBV9
J: TRBJ2-1
size: NA
D: TRBD2
CDR3: CASSAASGYYNEQFF
DNA: TGTGCCAGCAGCGCGGCTAGCGGATACTACAATGAGCAGTTCTTC

V: TRBV7-6
J: TRBJ2-3
size: NA
D: TRBD2
CDR3: CASSLLAGDTDTQYF
DNA: TGTGCCAGCAGCCTATTAGCGGGAGACACAGATACGCAGTATTTT

V: TRBV28
J: TRBJ2-5
size: NA
D: TRBD2
CDR3: CASKGTSDETQYF
DNA: TGTGCCAGCAAGGGGACTAGCGACGAGACCCAGTACTTC

V: TRBV2
J: TRBJ2-4
size: NA
D: NA
CDR3: CASSVNVGGAKNIQYF
DNA: TGTGCCAGCAGTGTGAATGTGGGAGGAGCCAAAAACATTCAGTACTTC

V: TRBV6-1
J: TRBJ2-1
size: NA
D: NA
CDR3: CASIGDSPSNEQFF
DNA: TGTGCCAGCATAGGGGACTCCCCCTCCAATGAGCAGTTCTTC

V: TRBV27
J: TRBJ2-6
size: NA
D: TRBD1
CDR3: CASRGPGQGSLAGANVLTF
DNA: TGTGCCAGCAGGGGTCCGGGACAGGGGTCCTTAGCTGGGGCCAACGTCCTGACTTTC

V: TRBV5-1
J: TRBJ2-3
size: NA
D: TRBD1
CDR3: CASSLDRVTDTQYF
DNA: TGCGCCAGCAGCTTAGACAGGGTCACAGATACGCAGTATTTT

V: TRBV11-1
J: TRBJ2-7
size: NA
D: TRBD2
CDR3: CASSPSAGGTYEQYF
DNA: TGTGCCAGCAGCCCATCAGCGGGAGGCACCTACGAGCAGTACTTC

V: TRBV18
J: TRBJ1-1
size: NA
D: NA
CDR3: CASSPTDKPEAFF
DNA: TGTGCCAGCTCACCGACAGACAAGCCTGAAGCTTTCTTT

V: TRBV30
J: TRBJ2-5
size: NA
D: TRBD2
CDR3: CAWGGTSGQETQYF
DNA: TGTGCCTGGGGGGGGACTAGCGGACAAGAGACCCAGTACTTC

V: TRBV6-1
J: TRBJ2-5
size: NA
D: NA
CDR3: CASRVLGSGQETQYF
DNA: TGTGCCAGCAGGGTACTAGGGAGCGGCCAAGAGACCCAGTACTTC

V: TRBV19
J: TRBJ2-5
size: NA
D: NA
CDR3: CASSIFPGGAAPQETQYF
DNA: TGTGCCAGTAGTATCTTCCCCGGAGGAGCGGCGCCCCAAGAGACCCAGTACTTC

V: TRBV19
J: TRBJ1-1
size: NA
D: TRBD1
CDR3: CASSRRDRGRMNTEAFF
DNA: TGTGCCAGTAGCCGGCGGGACAGGGGGCGAATGAACACTGAAGCTTTCTTT

V: TRBV27
J: TRBJ2-5
size: NA
D: NA
CDR3: CASSLSRVQETQYF
DNA: TGTGCCAGCAGTTTATCGAGGGTTCAAGAGACCCAGTACTTC

V: TRBV7-6
J: TRBJ2-3
size: NA
D: TRBD2
CDR3: CASSLMQRELSDTQYF
DNA: TGTGCCAGCAGCTTAATGCAGCGGGAGCTGTCGGATACGCAGTATTTT

V: TRBV19
J: TRBJ1-4
size: NA
D: TRBD1
CDR3: CASKRGLLATNEKLFF
DNA: TGTGCCAGTAAAAGGGGGCTACTGGCAACTAATGAAAAACTGTTTTTT

V: TRBV19
J: TRBJ2-2
size: NA
D: NA
CDR3: CASSIQGTNTGELFF
DNA: TGTGCCAGTAGTATACAGGGTACGAACACCGGGGAGCTGTTTTTT

V: TRBV4-1
J: TRBJ1-4
size: NA
D: TRBD1
CDR3: CASSQDEGTDEKLFF
DNA: TGCGCCAGCAGCCAAGATGAGGGGACAGATGAAAAACTGTTTTTT

V: TRBV28
J: TRBJ2-1
size: NA
D: TRBD2
CDR3: CASSPGIAGGSEQFF
DNA: TGTGCCAGCAGTCCCGGGATAGCGGGAGGGTCTGAGCAGTTCTTC

V: TRBV5-6
J: TRBJ2-5
size: NA
D: NA
CDR3: CASSLRGGAEAETQYF
DNA: TGTGCCAGCAGCCTGAGGGGGGGGGCCGAGGCTGAGACCCAGTACTTC

V: TRBV30
J: TRBJ2-7
size: NA
D: TRBD1
CDR3: CAWSGTGVYEQYF
DNA: TGTGCCTGGAGCGGGACAGGCGTCTACGAGCAGTACTTC

V: TRBV19
J: TRBJ1-1
size: NA
D: NA
CDR3: CASSMGGRTNTEAFF
DNA: TGTGCCAGTAGTATGGGTGGGAGAACGAACACTGAAGCTTTCTTT